These T cell receptor beta chains were read from a single sample in a study of somatic mutations in cytotoxic T cells in rheumatoid arthritis. The method was immunoSEQ multiplex PCR; TCRdb's version includes in-frame clones alone and lacks a portion of them. The table records about 20,000 clones, around 84% of them present only once. The source material was CD8+ T cells sorted from blood. Every receptor here comes from a woman in her thirties or forties with rheumatoid arthritis. The CDR3 runs from the conserved cysteine through the conserved F or W. D genes are given only for firm matches. Clone size is stated in some rows and not others, as once, few, many or a class when expanded.

>TRBV6-5|-|TRBJ1-4|-
TGTGCCAGCATTTTACGTGGGAGGCAGAGGGGTAAAACTGTTTTT
CASILRGRQRGKTVF
>TRBV11-2|-|TRBJ2-1|-
TGTGCCAGCAGCTCCCTAATGAGCTCCTACAATGAGCAGTTCTTC
CASSSLMSSYNEQFF
>TRBV2|once|TRBJ1-5|-
TGTGCCAGCAAGTTGGGAGGGGGGGTTAGCAATCAGCCCCAGCATTTT
CASKLGGGVSNQPQHF
>TRBV6-6|-|TRBJ1-2|-
TGTGCCAGCAGTCGCCTGAGGTTAGCTAACTATGGCTACACCTTC
CASSRLRLANYGYTF
>TRBV6-1|-|TRBJ2-3|-
TGTGCCATCTCCCCTTTGCAGTATTTT
CAISPLQYF
>TRBV19|-|TRBJ1-1|-
TGTGCCAGTAGTATAGGTACTGGCACTGAAGCTTTCTTT
CASSIGTGTEAFF
>TRBV13|-|TRBJ2-1|TRBD2
TGTGCCAGCAGGCCTTGGACTAGCGGGAACAATGAGCAGTTCTTC
CASRPWTSGNNEQFF
>TRBV11-2|-|TRBJ2-1|-
TGTGCCAGCAGCCCAGGGGCCGAGCAGTTCTTC
CASSPGAEQFF
>TRBV15|-|TRBJ2-7|-
TGTGCCACCAGCAGGGGGTTGGGGGGGGCGGATCCCCCTTTGAGGTACGAGCAGTACTTC
CATSRGLGGADPPLRYEQYF
>TRBV28|once|TRBJ1-2|TRBD1
TGTGCCAGCAGTACCCGGGGCAGGGGGCTCGTCCCTTATGGCTACACCTTC
CASSTRGRGLVPYGYTF
>TRBV28|-|TRBJ2-7|-
TGTGCCAGCAGTTTGGTGGGACTTACCTACGAGCAGTACTTC
CASSLVGLTYEQYF